This T cell receptor beta chain was observed in a study of Ad26.COV2.S vaccination and SARS-CoV-2 variants. Study-wide background: Participant was drawn from the COV1001 Ad26.COV2.S trial arm. Ad26.COV2.S shots went into the muscle once or twice, 56 days apart. General study findings and limits: Relative to placebo recipients, vaccine recipients exhibited elevated spike-specific TCR breadth. Breadth, reportedly substantial, characterized the spike-specific CD8+ and CD4+ T cell responses after vaccination.

As for treatment: roughly 19 received Ad26.COV2.S at low or high dose, single or two shots; about 5 received placebo; per-sample allocation not given. The investigators took samples on day 63 after the first vaccine or placebo injection. Details on this clone: The antigen is unknown.

Here immunoSEQ multiplex PCR was the method, and the copy in TCRdb shows in-frame clones only, minus some. In the table there are more than 400,000 clones, around 92% of which are singletons. Sequences were derived from peripheral blood, sampled in a trial of Ad26.COV2.S vaccine versus placebo. The receptor was isolated from a person between 18 and 65 years old who received the Ad26.COV2.S COVID-19 vaccine or a placebo.

CDR3 residues: CASSLVGGGEQFF. CDR3 nucleotides: TGTGCCAGCAGCTTAGTCGGGGGGGGTGAGCAGTTCTTC. J is TRBJ2-1 and V is TRBV7-8; 8 nucleotides line up with TRBD2. Germline-derived CDR1 and CDR2 are SGHVS and FQNEAQ. The CDR3 covers 13 residues. V was clipped by 1 base and J by 9 bases; unmatched bases: 2.